This paragraph covers one T cell receptor beta chain sequence. Its antigen is currently unknown. This CDR3 is 14 amino acids long. Trimming took 0 bases from V and 2 from J; bases not matched to a gene: 0. The germline V gene encodes CDR1 MNHEY and CDR2 SVGAGI. Using its own MiXCR run on the 5' RACE reads, TCRdb lists one record per CDR3 protein. The sample includes over 200,000 distinct CDR3 sequences, roughly 9.4% of them seen just once. This record comes from a study of identical twins. Study-level findings and limits: Invariant MAIT and iNKT cells could partly confound zero-insertion analyses.

This sequence joins TRBV6-5 and TRBJ2-7, with 8 bases lining up with TRBD1. The receptor was derived from a woman aged 18-29 years in good health. Sequences were obtained from memory (CD45RO+) T cells sorted from blood. The CDR3: CASSYSTGAYEQYF. As DNA, the CDR3 is TGTGCCAGCAGTTACTCGACAGGGGCCTACGAGCAGTACTTC.